This T cell receptor beta chain was retrieved from a study of blood T cell repertoires in COVID-19. Clinical histories supplied by participants themselves formed the basis of cohort assignment. The data were produced by immunoSEQ multiplex PCR, yet TCRdb's version contains in-frame clones alone and is incomplete. The table includes about 280,000 clones, 85% detected once. Sequencing was carried out using PBMCs or T cells enriched from blood (not recorded which). The origin of this receptor is a woman aged 45-65 years who had recovered from COVID-19.

The CDR3 sequence: CASSSYTGNEQYF. In nucleotides, the CDR3 is TGTGCCAGCAGCTCATATACGGGAAACGAGCAGTACTTC. The V and J genes are TRBV7-2 and TRBJ2-7, with D perhaps TRBD2 (5 bases). Germline values: CDR1 SGHTA, CDR2 FQGNSA. V lost 4 bases and J lost 5, with 12 bases in between. The CDR3 extends over 13 amino acids.